Shown below are 3 T cell receptor beta chains from a single sample sequenced in a study of vaccination effects on CD4 cells after COVID-19. These receptors' antigens are unknown. TCRdb's copy holds only in-frame clones and misses some; the assay was immunoSEQ multiplex PCR. The table has approximately 74,000 clones, roughly 80% seen once. Sequencing followed a ViraFEST assay step that expanded antigen-specific CD4+ T cells with viral peptide pools. CD4+ T cell isolation took place after less than 13 days of culture. As their vaccination, participants received two doses of either BNT162b2 or mRNA-1273. The sample consisted of CD4+ T cells from PBMCs cultured with HCoV-OC43 spike peptides, taken after COVID-19 vaccination. Subset given: HCoV-OC43 spike overlapping peptide pool stimulation. Every receptor here comes from a human donor who received a COVID-19 vaccine.

This clone was found a few times. J is TRBJ1-5 and V is TRBV5-5; 7 nucleotides match TRBD1. The J segment lost 2 bases and the V segment lost 1 base, leaving 6 bases of the junction unmatched. CDR1 and CDR2 from the germline V gene are SGHKS and YYEKEE (reference sequence). The CDR3 has 16 amino acids. Here the CDR3 DNA reads TGTGCCAGCAGCTTGTACGGTGGGACAGGCAATCAGCCCCAGCATTTT. This codes for CASSLYGGTGNQPQHF.

The J gene is TRBJ1-4, the V gene TRBV4-2; D gene uncertain. The germline V and J ends were trimmed by 4 bases and 2 bases, with 14 bases remaining between them. The CDR3 consists of 16 residues. CDR1 is LGHNA, CDR2 YNFKEQ, per germline. The CDR3 is CASSPGRGDTNEKLFF. CDR3 DNA sequence: TGTGCCAGCAGCCCCGGTCGAGGAGATACTAATGAAAAACTGTTTTTT.

This sequence joins TRBV9 and TRBJ2-2; maybe TRBD2 (6 bases). CDR3 length: 15 amino acids. In germline, CDR1 is SGDLS, CDR2 YYNGEE. The V end lost 3 bases, the J end lost 4 bases, and 13 bases lay between the germline ends. The CDR3 nucleotides read TGTGCCAGCAGCGGGGGCCACGGGGGCACCGGGGAGCTGTTTTTT. The encoded protein is CASSGGHGGTGELFF.